This TCR beta chain was recovered during a study of blood T cell repertoires in COVID-19. In the study overall: The origin of the acute and convalescent COVID-19 samples was the United States, Italy and Spain. PBMCs, B-cell-depleted T cells, or T cells were the source of the cDNA or gDNA that made up the material.

CDR1 and CDR2 (germline): SGDLS, YYNGEE. The CDR3 has 16 amino acids. With 3 bases clipped from V and 1 base from J, the junction kept 7 bases outside the gene matches. Clones were read by immunoSEQ multiplex PCR, and TCRdb kept only the in-frame ones, dropping some. The sample lists 150,000 to 200,000 clones, around four fifths occurring once. The specimen sequenced was peripheral blood. This sequence joins TRBV9 and TRBJ2-3, with 8 positions matching TRBD2. The receptor comes from a human donor in a cohort sampled during active COVID-19. Written as DNA, the CDR3 is TGTGCCAGCAGCGCCCGAGCGGGGGCCCGCACAGATACGCAGTATTTT. Its translation is CASSARAGARTDTQYF.